The present TCR beta chain was sequenced within a study of blood T cell repertoires in COVID-19. The overall study: The United States, Italy and Spain provided the acute and convalescent COVID-19 samples. T cells, B-cell-depleted T cells, or PBMCs supplied cDNA or gDNA.

The CDR3 consists of 14 residues. The V and J ends lost 1 base and 4 bases respectively, with 9 bases between them. From germline, CDR1 is KGHDR and CDR2 SFDVKD. Original handling: Scientists estimated how many nucleated cells there were by amplifying reference gene primers. Only in-frame clones appear in the TCRdb table, and some are missing; sequencing was by immunoSEQ multiplex PCR. That table supplies the V and J calls and clone size; D and trimming were determined from the DNA. In the table there are about 24,000 clones, 81% of which are singletons. This clone was seen a few times. The V and J genes are TRBV24-1 and TRBJ1-2; D is ambiguous. The TCR sequence derives from a man aged 70-80 years with acute or convalescent COVID-19. Sequencing was performed on peripheral blood. This chain's CDR3 is CATSDLGQAYGYTF. CDR3 coding DNA: TGTGCCACCAGTGATTTAGGCCAGGCCTATGGCTACACCTTC.